This TCR beta chain was found in a study of technical replicates of blood from a handful of donors. The germline V gene encodes CDR1 SGHRS and CDR2 YFSETQ. Trimming removed 5 bases at V and 1 base at J, with 13 bases between. The CDR3 spans 16 residues. Measured with immunoSEQ multiplex PCR; TCRdb has only the in-frame clones, and not every one. The sample includes more than 90,000 clones, more than 90% of them seen just once. The sequence derives from a human donor in good health. The chain uses TRBV5-1 and TRBJ2-6, with TRBD2 as a possible D gene (5 bases). Sequences were obtained from T cells isolated from PBMCs. The CDR3 loop is CASSEGGLSGANVLTF. The CDR3 DNA follows: TGCGCCAGCAGTGAAGGAGGATTATCTGGGGCCAACGTCCTGACTTTC. Combining the CDR3 with reference TRBV5-1 and TRBJ2-6 gives the whole variable domain KAGVTQTPRYLIKTRGQQVTLSCSPISGHRSVSWYQQTPGQGLQFLFEYFSETQRNKGNFPGRFSGRQFSNSRSEMNVSTLELGDSALYLCASSEGGLSGANVLTFGAGSRLTVL.